Listed below are T cell receptor beta chains from one sample, sequenced in a study of cytomegalovirus exposure and HLA in healthy donors. The method was immunoSEQ multiplex PCR; TCRdb's version includes in-frame clones alone and lacks a portion of them. The sample contains roughly 240,000 clones, 78% of which appear only once. The sample comprised PBMCs. These receptors were taken from a boy younger than 18 in good health and CMV-seronegative. The CDR3 runs from the conserved cysteine through the conserved F or W. The D gene is left open where the match is weak. Clone sizes are given selectively: once, few, many, or a class where the clone is expanded.

abundance	v_gene	j_gene	d_gene	CDR3nt	CDR3aa
few	TRBV11-1	TRBJ1-1	TRBD1	TGTGCCAGCAGCCCCGGGGACAGTATTACTAACACTGAAGCTTTCTTT	CASSPGDSITNTEAFF
NA	TRBV30	TRBJ1-2	NA	TGTGCCTGGAGTTTGAGGGAGGGTAGTGGCTACACCTTC	CAWSLREGSGYTF
NA	TRBV11-1	TRBJ2-7	NA	TGTGCCAGCAGCGCGGAGAGATCCGAGCAGTACTTC	CASSAERSEQYF
NA	TRBV5-5	TRBJ2-7	NA	TGTGCCAGCAGCTTCCTTCACGAGCAGTACTTC	CASSFLHEQYF
few	TRBV7-9	TRBJ2-1	NA	TGTGCCAGCAGCGGAACTGCAGGGTCACATGAGCAGTTCTTC	CASSGTAGSHEQFF
NA	TRBV2	TRBJ1-2	TRBD1	TGTGCCAGCAGTGAAGCCATGACAGGGTACGATGGCTACACCTTC	CASSEAMTGYDGYTF
NA	TRBV7-9	TRBJ1-3	NA	TGTGCCAGCATCCCGAGGGGGGGCACGACTTCTGGAAACACCATATATTTT	CASIPRGGTTSGNTIYF
NA	TRBV9	TRBJ2-1	NA	TGTGCCAGCAGCGTGACCGACGGGTCCTACAATGAGCAGTTCTTC	CASSVTDGSYNEQFF
NA	TRBV9	TRBJ2-1	TRBD2	TGTGCCAGCAGCGTTGGACTAGCGGAATACAATGAGCAGTTCTTC	CASSVGLAEYNEQFF
once	TRBV7-2	TRBJ1-1	TRBD1	TGTGCCAGCAGCCATAGGACAGGGGTGAACACTGAAGCTTTCTTT	CASSHRTGVNTEAFF
NA	TRBV5-1	TRBJ1-1	TRBD1	TGCGCCAGCAGCTTGGACAGGGGGGACACTGAAGCTTTCTTT	CASSLDRGDTEAFF
NA	TRBV5-1	TRBJ2-2	TRBD2	TGCGCCACCTCGAGCGGGAGGGGAAACACCCGGGAGCTGTTTTTT	CATSSGRGNTRELFF
NA	TRBV7-3	TRBJ2-3	NA	TGTGCCAGCAGCTTAACAGGGGTGGGCACAGATACGCAGTATTTT	CASSLTGVGTDTQYF
few	TRBV2	TRBJ1-1	TRBD1	TGTGCCAGCAGTAAAGATACAGGGGCCTACCACACTGAAGCTTTCTTT	CASSKDTGAYHTEAFF
NA	TRBV7-3	TRBJ2-5	TRBD2	TGTGCCAGCAGCCCATATGGAATTAGCGGGGCCTTAGAGACCCAGTACTTC	CASSPYGISGALETQYF
NA	TRBV6-1	TRBJ2-1	TRBD1	TGTGCCAGCAGGCCGACAGGGGCCCCGGATGAGCAGTTCTTC	CASRPTGAPDEQFF
once	TRBV9	TRBJ2-1	TRBD2	TGTGCCAGCAGCTTCCGGAGCGGGGGGGCACATGAGCAGTTCTTC	CASSFRSGGAHEQFF
few	TRBV5-4	TRBJ2-1	TRBD2	TGTGCCAGCAGCTTGGGACCGGGGGGATACAATGAGCAGTTCTTC	CASSLGPGGYNEQFF
NA	TRBV4-2	TRBJ2-1	TRBD1	TGTGCCAGCAGCCGATCCGGACAGGGCAGTTTCGCATATTACAATGAGCAGTTCTTC	CASSRSGQGSFAYYNEQFF
NA	TRBV6-5	TRBJ2-7	TRBD2	TGTGCCAGCAGTTACGGGCCCCTGGGGGGGGGAAACGAGCAGTACTTC	CASSYGPLGGGNEQYF
NA	TRBV11-2	TRBJ2-7	TRBD1	TGTGCCAGCAGACAAGTCGGGACAGGGGTCTACGAGCAGTACTTC	CASRQVGTGVYEQYF
NA	TRBV7-9	TRBJ1-3	TRBD1	TGTTCCAGCAGGTTTGACAGGGACGGAAACACCATATATTTT	CSSRFDRDGNTIYF
NA	TRBV28	TRBJ2-4	TRBD1	TGTGCCAGCAGTTTGACGGACAGGGGTAGAGAAAACATTCAGTACTTC	CASSLTDRGRENIQYF
NA	TRBV6-6	TRBJ1-1	TRBD1	TGTGCCAGCACCCCCTCTTTGGGGACAGCGGTCCCTGAAGCTTTCTTT	CASTPSLGTAVPEAFF
NA	TRBV18	TRBJ1-2	NA	TGTGCCAGCTCACCACCGAGGGCGGGGGCCTCCACCTTC	CASSPPRAGASTF
NA	TRBV30	TRBJ2-3	TRBD1	TGTGCCTGGTCCCCCGGACAGGGTGGCACAGATACGCAGTATTTT	CAWSPGQGGTDTQYF
NA	TRBV27	TRBJ2-7	NA	TGTGCCAGCAGTTTATCGGGGGGAACGCCGTACGAGCAGTACTTC	CASSLSGGTPYEQYF
NA	TRBV10-1	TRBJ2-3	TRBD2	TGCGCCAGCAGTGGTGGGTTTAGCGGGGGGGCCTATTCGGATACGCAGTATTTT	CASSGGFSGGAYSDTQYF
NA	TRBV2	TRBJ2-6	TRBD2	TGTGCCAGCAGTGTACCGCTACGGGGGGGATTAAAACCTGGGGCCAACGTCCTGACTTTC	CASSVPLRGGLKPGANVLTF
NA	TRBV27	TRBJ2-3	TRBD2	TGTGCCAGCAAATACATAGCGGGGTCTAGCACAGATACGCAGTATTTT	CASKYIAGSSTDTQYF
NA	TRBV6-1	TRBJ1-2	NA	TGTGCCAGCAGTCTCGTCGGCTACACCTTC	CASSLVGYTF
few	TRBV4-2	TRBJ1-2	TRBD1	TGTGCCAGCAGTGACAGGGAGCACTATGGCTACACCTTC	CASSDREHYGYTF
NA	TRBV30	TRBJ1-2	NA	TGTGCCTGGAGTGTTGCGTTCGGGGAGATTGGCTACACCTTC	CAWSVAFGEIGYTF
NA	TRBV19	TRBJ1-5	NA	TGTGCCAGTAGTATGGACAGCAACAATCAGCCCCAGCATTTT	CASSMDSNNQPQHF
once	TRBV10-3	TRBJ1-1	TRBD1	TGTGCCACGGGACAGGGGAACACTGAAGCTTTCTTT	CATGQGNTEAFF
NA	TRBV15	TRBJ2-3	NA	TGTGCCACCAGCAGAGATCTAGACTCTAGCACAGATACGCAGTATTTT	CATSRDLDSSTDTQYF
NA	TRBV15	TRBJ1-1	NA	TGTGCCACCAGCAGAGATCTTCCCACTGAAGCTTTCTTT	CATSRDLPTEAFF
NA	TRBV28	TRBJ2-2	NA	TGTGCCAGCAGTTTTAGGGTGCGGGGCAACACCGGGGAGCTGTTTTTT	CASSFRVRGNTGELFF
NA	TRBV29-1	TRBJ2-1	TRBD1	TGCAGCGGACCCCGGGACAGGGGCTACAATGAGCAGTTCTTC	CSGPRDRGYNEQFF
NA	TRBV7-6	TRBJ2-7	TRBD2	TGTGCCAGCAGCTTAGCGGCGGGAGGCGTTTGCGAGCAGTACTTC	CASSLAAGGVCEQYF
NA	TRBV5-4	TRBJ1-1	NA	TGTGCCAGCAGCGCGGGAGGTCGGGCCCGTAACACTGAAGCTTTCTTT	CASSAGGRARNTEAFF